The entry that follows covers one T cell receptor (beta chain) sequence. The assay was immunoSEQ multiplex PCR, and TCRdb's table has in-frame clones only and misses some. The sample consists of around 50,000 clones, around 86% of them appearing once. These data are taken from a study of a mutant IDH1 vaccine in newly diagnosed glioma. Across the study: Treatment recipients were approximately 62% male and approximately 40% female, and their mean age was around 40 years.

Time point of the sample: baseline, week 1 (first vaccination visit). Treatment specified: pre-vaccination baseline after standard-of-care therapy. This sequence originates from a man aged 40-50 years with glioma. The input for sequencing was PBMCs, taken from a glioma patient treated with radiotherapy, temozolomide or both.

Here the CDR3 reads CASSSGPGGNYGYTF. DNA of the CDR3: TGTGCCAGCAGCTCTGGTCCAGGGGGCAACTATGGCTACACCTTC. The chain employs TRBV5-6 and TRBJ1-2; TRBD1 agrees at 8 bases. The germline gives CDR1 SGHDT, CDR2 YYEEEE. The CDR3 runs 15 residues. J was trimmed by 2 bases and V by 3 bases; bases with no gene match: 6.